The next 6 T cell receptor beta chains were all read from a single sample in a study of T cell clonotyping in hematopoietic cell transplantation. The method was immunoSEQ multiplex PCR; TCRdb's version includes in-frame clones alone and lacks a portion of them. There are 9,400 or so clones in the sample; approximately 87% occur only once, and 30% to 45% lies in the top ten. This specimen was PBMCs, taken 180 days after allogeneic stem cell transplant. These receptors all stem from a human patient who had an allogeneic stem cell transplant, so the T cells may come from the graft donor. The donor label of this sample is uncertain. Some clones in this sample may be carry-over from other donors' samples.

The chain recombines TRBV5-1 with TRBJ2-7; D tentatively reads TRBD1 or TRBD2 (5 bases each). Trimming removed 6 bases from V and 0 bases from J, with 13 bases in between. Germline values: CDR1 SGHRS, CDR2 YFSETQ. CDR3 length: 14 residues. The CDR3 sequence is CASTWDGTSYEQYF. CDR3 bases: TGCGCCAGCACCTGGGACGGAACCTCCTACGAGCAGTACTTC.

The chain employs TRBV9 and TRBJ2-3; the D is unclear. V was trimmed by 2 bases and J by 2 bases, leaving 6 bases between them. Germline assignment: CDR1 SGDLS and CDR2 YYNGEE. The CDR3 is made up of 13 amino acids. The CDR3 loop reads CASSVTLTDTQYF. The CDR3 DNA sequence: TGTGCCAGCAGCGTGACCCTCACAGATACGCAGTATTTT. Together with reference TRBV9 and TRBJ2-3, the CDR3 gives the full variable domain: DSGVTQTPKHLITATGQRVTLRCSPRSGDLSVYWYQQSLDQGLQFLIQYYNGEERAKGNILERFSAQQFPDLHSELNLSSLELGDSALYFCASSVTLTDTQYFGPGTRLTVL.

The CDR3 region has the DNA TGTGCCAGCAGTACAGGGGCGAACACCGGGGAGCTGTTTTTT. Residues: CASSTGANTGELFF. The rearrangement uses TRBV7-3 and TRBJ2-2; 7 nucleotides match TRBD1. Germline lookup yields CDR1 SGHTA and CDR2 FQGTGA. With V trimmed by 6 bases and J by 0 bases, 1 base remained unmatched. CDR3 length: 14 residues.

The V and J genes are TRBV2 and TRBJ1-5; 8 positions agree with TRBD1. Looked up from germline, CDR1 is SNHLY and CDR2 is FYNNEI. This CDR3 comprises 17 residues. J was trimmed by 0 bases and V by 8 bases; bases with no gene match: 12. CDR3 sequence (DNA): TGTGCCAGCCGCAAGACAGGGGACCCGAATAGCAATCAGCCCCAGCATTTT. As protein: CASRKTGDPNSNQPQHF.

This clone was observed once. The rearrangement joins TRBV6-5 to TRBJ1-1, with no clear D. Germline V gives CDR1 MNHEY, CDR2 SVGAGI. V lost 4 bases and J 6 bases, leaving 15 bases between the germline ends. The CDR3 extends over 14 amino acids. CDR3 region: CASSLTGGSAEAFF. The CDR3 DNA sequence: TGTGCCAGCAGTTTGACGGGCGGCAGCGCTGAAGCTTTCTTT.

This rearrangement joins TRBV11-3 to TRBJ1-1; possibly TRBD1 for D (6 bases). The CDR3 contains 13 residues. V lost 5 bases and J lost 6, with 13 bases in between. Per the germline V gene, CDR1 is SGHNT and CDR2 is YENEEA. This chain's CDR3 is CASSPDRRAEAFF. Written as DNA, the CDR3 is TGTGCCAGCAGCCCCGACAGGCGAGCTGAAGCTTTCTTT.